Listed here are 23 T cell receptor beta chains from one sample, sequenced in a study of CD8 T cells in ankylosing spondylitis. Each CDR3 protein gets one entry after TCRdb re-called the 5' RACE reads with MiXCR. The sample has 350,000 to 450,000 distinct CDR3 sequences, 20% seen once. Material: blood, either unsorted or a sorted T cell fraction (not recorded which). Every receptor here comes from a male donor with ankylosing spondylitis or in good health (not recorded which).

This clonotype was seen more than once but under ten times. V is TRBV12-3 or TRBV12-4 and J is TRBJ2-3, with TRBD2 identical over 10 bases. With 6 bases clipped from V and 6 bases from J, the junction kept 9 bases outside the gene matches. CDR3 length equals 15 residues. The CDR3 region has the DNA TGTGCCAGCAGACCGGGACTAGCGCCCACGGATACGCAGTATTTT. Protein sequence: CASRPGLAPTDTQYF.

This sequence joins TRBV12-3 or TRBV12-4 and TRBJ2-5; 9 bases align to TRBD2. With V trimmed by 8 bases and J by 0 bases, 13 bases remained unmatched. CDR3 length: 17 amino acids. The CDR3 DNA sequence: TGTGCCAGCTCTGGGATAGCGGGGGCGAACAACCAAGAGACCCAGTACTTC. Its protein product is CASSGIAGANNQETQYF.

In DNA, the CDR3 is TGTGCCAGCAGCTACCTAGGAGGGCTCGAGCAGTACTTC. Its translation: CASSYLGGLEQYF. The V and J genes are TRBV7-8 and TRBJ2-7; maybe TRBD2 (6 bases). Looked up from germline, CDR1 is SGHVS and CDR2 is FQNEAQ. Trimming shortened V by 4 bases and J by 6 bases, and 13 bases separated the two germline ends. The CDR3 covers 13 residues.

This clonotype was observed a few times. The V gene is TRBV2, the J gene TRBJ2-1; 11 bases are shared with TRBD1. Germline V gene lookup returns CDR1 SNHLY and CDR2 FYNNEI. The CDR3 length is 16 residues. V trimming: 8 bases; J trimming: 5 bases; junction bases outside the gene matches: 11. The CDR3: CASGTRGQGVDNEQFF. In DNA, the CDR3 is TGTGCCAGCGGGACAAGGGGACAGGGGGTCGACAATGAGCAGTTCTTC.

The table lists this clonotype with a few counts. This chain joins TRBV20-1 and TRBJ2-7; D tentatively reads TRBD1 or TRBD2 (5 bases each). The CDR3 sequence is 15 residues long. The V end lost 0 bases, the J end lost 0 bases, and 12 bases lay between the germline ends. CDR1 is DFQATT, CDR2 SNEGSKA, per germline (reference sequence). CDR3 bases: TGCAGTGCTAGAGATCACCGGGACGGCTCCTACGAGCAGTACTTC. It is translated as CSARDHRDGSYEQYF.

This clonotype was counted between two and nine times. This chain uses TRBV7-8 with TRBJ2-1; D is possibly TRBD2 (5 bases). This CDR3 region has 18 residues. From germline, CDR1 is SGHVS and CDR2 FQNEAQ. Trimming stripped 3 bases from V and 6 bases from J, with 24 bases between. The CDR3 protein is CASSFNPSTGYGFNEQFF. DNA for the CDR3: TGTGCCAGCAGCTTCAATCCTTCGACGGGGTATGGATTCAATGAGCAGTTCTTC. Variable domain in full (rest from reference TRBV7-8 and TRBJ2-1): GAGVSQSPRYKVAKRGQDVALRCDPISGHVSLFWYQQALGQGPEFLTYFQNEAQLDKSGLPSDRFFAERPEGSVSTLKIQRTQQEDSAVYLCASSFNPSTGYGFNEQFFGPGTRLTVL.

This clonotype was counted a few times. CDR3 bases: TGTGCCAGCAGCGCCCCGGGACTAGCTACTAATGAGCAGTTCTTC. Translation gives CASSAPGLATNEQFF. V is TRBV9 and J is TRBJ2-1, with 9 bases matching TRBD2. Looked up from germline, CDR1 is SGDLS and CDR2 is YYNGEE. Unmatched junction bases numbered 8, after V lost 3 bases and J lost 7 bases. This CDR3 is built from 15 residues.

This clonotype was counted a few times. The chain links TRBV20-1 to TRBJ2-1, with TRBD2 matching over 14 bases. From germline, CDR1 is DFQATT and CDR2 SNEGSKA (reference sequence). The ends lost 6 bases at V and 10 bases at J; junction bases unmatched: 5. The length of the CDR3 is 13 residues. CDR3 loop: CSARTSGGLEQFF. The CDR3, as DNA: TGCAGTGCACGGACTAGCGGGGGGTTGGAGCAGTTCTTC.

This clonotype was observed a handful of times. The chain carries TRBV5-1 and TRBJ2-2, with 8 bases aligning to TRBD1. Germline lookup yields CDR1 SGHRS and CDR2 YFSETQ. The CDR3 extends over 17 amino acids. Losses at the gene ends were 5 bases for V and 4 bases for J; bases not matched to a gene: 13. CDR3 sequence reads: CASRQEPGQDFTGELFF. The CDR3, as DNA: TGCGCCAGCAGACAAGAACCGGGACAGGACTTCACCGGGGAGCTGTTTTTT.

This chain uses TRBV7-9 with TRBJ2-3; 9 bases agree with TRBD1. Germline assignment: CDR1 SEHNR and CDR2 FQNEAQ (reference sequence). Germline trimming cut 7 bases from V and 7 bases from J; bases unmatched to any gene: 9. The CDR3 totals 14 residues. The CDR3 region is CASTQDRGLNTQYF. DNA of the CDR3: TGTGCCAGCACTCAGGACAGGGGATTGAATACGCAGTATTTT.

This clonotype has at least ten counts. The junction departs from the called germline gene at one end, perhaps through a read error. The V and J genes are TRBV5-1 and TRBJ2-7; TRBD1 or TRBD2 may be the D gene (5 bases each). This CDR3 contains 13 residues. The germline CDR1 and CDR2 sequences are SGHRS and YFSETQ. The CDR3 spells CASSLGDPYGQYF. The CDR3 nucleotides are TGCGCCAGCAGCTTAGGGGACCCCTACGGGCAGTACTTC. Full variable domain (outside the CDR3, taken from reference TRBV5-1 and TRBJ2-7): KAGVTQTPRYLIKTRGQQVTLSCSPISGHRSVSWYQQTPGQGLQFLFEYFSETQRNKGNFPGRFSGRQFSNSRSEMNVSTLELGDSALYLCASSLGDPYGQYFGPGTRLTVT.

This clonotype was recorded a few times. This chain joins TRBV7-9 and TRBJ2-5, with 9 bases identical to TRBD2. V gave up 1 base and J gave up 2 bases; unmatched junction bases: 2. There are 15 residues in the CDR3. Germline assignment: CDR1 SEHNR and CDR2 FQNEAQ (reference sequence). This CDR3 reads CASSLVLAGQETQYF. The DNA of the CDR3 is TGTGCCAGCAGCTTAGTTCTAGCGGGACAAGAGACCCAGTACTTC.

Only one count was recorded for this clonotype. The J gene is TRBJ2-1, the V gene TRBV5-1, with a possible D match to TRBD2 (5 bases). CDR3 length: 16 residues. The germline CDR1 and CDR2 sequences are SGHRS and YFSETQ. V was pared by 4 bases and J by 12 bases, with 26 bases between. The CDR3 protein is CASSLLAGMRVDGQFF. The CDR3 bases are TGCGCCAGCAGCCTCCTGGCTGGCATGAGGGTCGATGGGCAGTTCTTC.

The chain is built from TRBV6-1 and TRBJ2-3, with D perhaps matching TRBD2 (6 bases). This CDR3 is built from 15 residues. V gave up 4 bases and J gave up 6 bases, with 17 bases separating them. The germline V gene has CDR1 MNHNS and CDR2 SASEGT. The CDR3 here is CASSGSLDYLDTQYF. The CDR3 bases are TGTGCCAGCAGTGGCAGCTTGGACTACCTGGATACGCAGTATTTT.

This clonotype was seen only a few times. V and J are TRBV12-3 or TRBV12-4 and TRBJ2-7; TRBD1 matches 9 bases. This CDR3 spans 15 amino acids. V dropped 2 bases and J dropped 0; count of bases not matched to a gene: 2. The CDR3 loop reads CASSLWGQGSYEQYF. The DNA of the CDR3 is TGTGCCAGCAGTTTATGGGGACAGGGCTCCTACGAGCAGTACTTC.

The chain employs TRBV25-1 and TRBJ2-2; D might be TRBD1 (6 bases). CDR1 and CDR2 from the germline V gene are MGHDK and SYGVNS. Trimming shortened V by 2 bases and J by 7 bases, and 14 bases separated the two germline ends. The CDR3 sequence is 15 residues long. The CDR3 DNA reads TGTGCCAGCAGTGAAGGGACCAAGGACAGCGGGGAGCTGTTTTTT. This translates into CASSEGTKDSGELFF.

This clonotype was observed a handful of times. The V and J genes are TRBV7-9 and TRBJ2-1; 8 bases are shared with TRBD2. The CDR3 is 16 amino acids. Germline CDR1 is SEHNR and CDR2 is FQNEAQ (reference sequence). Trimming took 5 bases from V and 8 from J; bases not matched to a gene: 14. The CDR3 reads CASSARGGLVWDEQFF. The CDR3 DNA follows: TGTGCCAGCAGCGCTAGGGGGGGACTAGTGTGGGATGAGCAGTTCTTC.

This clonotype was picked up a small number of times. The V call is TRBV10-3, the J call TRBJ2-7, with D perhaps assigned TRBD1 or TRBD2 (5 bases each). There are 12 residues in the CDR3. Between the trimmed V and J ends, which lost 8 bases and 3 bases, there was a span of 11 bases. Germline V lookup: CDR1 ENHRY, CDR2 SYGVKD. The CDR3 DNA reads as TGTGCCATCTTGAGCGGACACTACGAGCAGTACTTC. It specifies CAILSGHYEQYF.

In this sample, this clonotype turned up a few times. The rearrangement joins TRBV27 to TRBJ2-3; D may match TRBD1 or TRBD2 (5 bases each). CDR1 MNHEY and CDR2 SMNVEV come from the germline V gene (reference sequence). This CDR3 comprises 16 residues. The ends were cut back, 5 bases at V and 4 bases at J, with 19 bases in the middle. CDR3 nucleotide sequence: TGTGCCAGCAGTCCCCGCCGAGGGGTTTCGGCAGATACGCAGTATTTT. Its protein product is CASSPRRGVSADTQYF.

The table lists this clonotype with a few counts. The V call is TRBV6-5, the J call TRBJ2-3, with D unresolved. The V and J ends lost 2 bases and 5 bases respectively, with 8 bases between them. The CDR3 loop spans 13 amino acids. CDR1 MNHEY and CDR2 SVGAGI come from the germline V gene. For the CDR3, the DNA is TGTGCCAGCAGTTACGCCGTCGGAGATACGCAGTATTTT. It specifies CASSYAVGDTQYF.

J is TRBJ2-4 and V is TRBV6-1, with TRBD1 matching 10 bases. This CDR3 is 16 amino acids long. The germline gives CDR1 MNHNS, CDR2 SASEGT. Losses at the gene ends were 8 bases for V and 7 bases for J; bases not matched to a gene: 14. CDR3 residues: CASGPLPTGGENIQYF. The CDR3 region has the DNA TGTGCCAGCGGCCCCCTCCCGACAGGGGGCGAGAACATTCAGTACTTC.

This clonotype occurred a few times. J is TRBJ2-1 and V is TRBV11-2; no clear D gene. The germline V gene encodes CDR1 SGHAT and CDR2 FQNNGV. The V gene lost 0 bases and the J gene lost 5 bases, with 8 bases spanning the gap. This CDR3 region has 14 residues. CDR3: CASSLEVYHNEQFF. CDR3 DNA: TGTGCCAGCAGCTTAGAGGTATATCACAATGAGCAGTTCTTC.

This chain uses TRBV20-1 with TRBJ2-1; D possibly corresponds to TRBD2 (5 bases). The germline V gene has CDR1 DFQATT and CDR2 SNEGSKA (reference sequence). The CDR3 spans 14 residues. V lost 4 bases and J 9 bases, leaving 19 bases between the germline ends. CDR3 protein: CSAIIRGGPGEQFF. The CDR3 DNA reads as TGCAGTGCTATCATCCGGGGTGGGCCCGGTGAGCAGTTCTTC.